The 8 T cell receptor beta chains below come from one sample, sequenced in a study of PD-1 blockade in classical Hodgkin lymphoma. Sequencing was performed with immunoSEQ multiplex PCR; in TCRdb, only in-frame clones are kept and a portion is missing. The data hold some 8,000 clones, with 70% to 90% observed a single time. After autologous stem cell transplantation all patients relapsed, and prior brentuximab vedotin exposure differed between cohorts. From thawed PBMCs, CD8+ T cells were isolated by magnetic negative selection. This specimen was CD8+ T cells from blood, taken at baseline. The receptor source for this set is a human donor with classical Hodgkin lymphoma.

This clone is a singleton in its sample. The J gene is TRBJ2-7, the V gene TRBV7-9; 7 bases align to TRBD1. V gave up 8 bases and J gave up 4 bases; unmatched junction bases: 5. The CDR3 consists of 12 residues. Germline CDR1 SEHNR, CDR2 FQNEAQ (reference sequence). The CDR3 reads CASSDRVYEQYF. The CDR3 DNA reads TGTGCCAGCTCCGACAGGGTATACGAGCAGTACTTC.

This chain joins TRBV28 and TRBJ1-4; no clear D gene. CDR3 length equals 16 residues. V lost 4 bases to trimming and J lost 5 bases, with 17 bases between them. CDR1 is MDHEN and CDR2 is SYDVKM in the germline V gene. CDR3 loop: CASSSNIDGRNEKLFF. For the CDR3, the DNA is TGTGCCAGCAGTTCAAACATAGACGGACGGAATGAAAAACTGTTTTTT.

A single count supports this clone. The CDR3 sequence: CAIQPSDTVTGELFF. The CDR3 DNA is TGTGCCATCCAACCATCAGACACCGTCACCGGGGAGCTGTTTTTT. The rearrangement links TRBV10-3 to TRBJ2-2; D is undetermined. CDR1 is ENHRY, CDR2 SYGVKD, per germline. The CDR3 extends over 15 amino acids. The V end lost 8 bases, the J end lost 4 bases, and 17 bases lay between the germline ends.

The chain joins TRBV27 to TRBJ2-3; TRBD2 is a possible D gene (6 bases). Looked up from germline, CDR1 is MNHEY and CDR2 is SMNVEV (reference sequence). The ends were cut back, 5 bases at V and 2 bases at J, with 17 bases in the middle. There are 16 residues in the CDR3. The chain's CDR3 is CASSPQGLSSTDTQYF. The CDR3 bases are TGTGCCAGCAGTCCCCAGGGACTGTCCTCCACAGATACGCAGTATTTT.

The gene calls are TRBV25-1 and TRBJ2-5; D not certain. Matching the DNA end better, TRBJ2-7 makes the J call doubtful. Germline lookup yields CDR1 MGHDK and CDR2 SYGVNS. This CDR3 contains 15 residues. CDR3 sequence (DNA): TGTGCCAGCAGTGGGGTCTCAACCTACTCCTACGAGCAGTACTTC. It specifies CASSGVSTYSYEQYF.

This clone was picked up one time. The V gene is TRBV7-9, the J gene TRBJ2-1; the match to TRBD1 covers 9 bases. Germline V gene sequence: CDR1 SEHNR, CDR2 FQNEAQ (reference sequence). The CDR3 spans 14 residues. The ends lost 5 bases at V and 8 bases at J; junction bases unmatched: 7. CDR3 DNA: TGTGCCAGCAGCCCGGGGACAGGGTTGCATGAGCAGTTCTTC. Amino acid sequence: CASSPGTGLHEQFF. Together with reference TRBV7-9 and TRBJ2-1, the CDR3 gives the full variable domain: DTGVSQNPRHKITKRGQNVTFRCDPISEHNRLYWYRQTLGQGPEFLTYFQNEAQLEKSRLLSDRFSAERPKGSFSTLEIQRTEQGDSAMYLCASSPGTGLHEQFFGPGTRLTVL.

This chain joins TRBV7-3 and TRBJ2-4; the match to TRBD2 covers 8 bases. Germline assignment: CDR1 SGHTA and CDR2 FQGTGA. With V trimmed by 5 bases and J by 8 bases, 8 bases remained unmatched. This CDR3 region has 14 residues. In DNA form, the CDR3 reads TGTGCCAGCAGCCCTTCAGCGGGAGTAGACATTCAGTACTTC. Protein product: CASSPSAGVDIQYF.

The CDR3: CASSPYTGELFF. Here the CDR3 DNA reads TGTGCCAGCTCACCCTACACCGGGGAGCTGTTTTTT. This chain connects TRBV18 to TRBJ2-2; unclear D gene. CDR3 length: 12 amino acids. Trimming left V 3 bases short and J 3 bases short, with 2 bases between. Germline CDR1 is KGHSH and CDR2 is LQKENI.